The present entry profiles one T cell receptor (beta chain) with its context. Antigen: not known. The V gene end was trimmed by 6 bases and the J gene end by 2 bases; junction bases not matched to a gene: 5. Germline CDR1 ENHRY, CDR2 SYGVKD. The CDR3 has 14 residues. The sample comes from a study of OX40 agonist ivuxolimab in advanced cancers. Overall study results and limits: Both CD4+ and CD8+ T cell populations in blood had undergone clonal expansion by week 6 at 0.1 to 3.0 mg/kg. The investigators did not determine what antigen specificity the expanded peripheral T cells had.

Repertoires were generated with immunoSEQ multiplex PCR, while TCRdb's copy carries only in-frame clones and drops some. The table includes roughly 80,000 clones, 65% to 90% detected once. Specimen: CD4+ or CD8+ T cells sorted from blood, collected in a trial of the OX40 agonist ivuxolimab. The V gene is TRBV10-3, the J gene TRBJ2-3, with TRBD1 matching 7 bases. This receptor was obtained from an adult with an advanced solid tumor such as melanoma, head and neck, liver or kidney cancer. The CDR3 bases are TGTGCCATCAGGGGACAGTCCTACACAGATACGCAGTATTTT. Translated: CAIRGQSYTDTQYF.